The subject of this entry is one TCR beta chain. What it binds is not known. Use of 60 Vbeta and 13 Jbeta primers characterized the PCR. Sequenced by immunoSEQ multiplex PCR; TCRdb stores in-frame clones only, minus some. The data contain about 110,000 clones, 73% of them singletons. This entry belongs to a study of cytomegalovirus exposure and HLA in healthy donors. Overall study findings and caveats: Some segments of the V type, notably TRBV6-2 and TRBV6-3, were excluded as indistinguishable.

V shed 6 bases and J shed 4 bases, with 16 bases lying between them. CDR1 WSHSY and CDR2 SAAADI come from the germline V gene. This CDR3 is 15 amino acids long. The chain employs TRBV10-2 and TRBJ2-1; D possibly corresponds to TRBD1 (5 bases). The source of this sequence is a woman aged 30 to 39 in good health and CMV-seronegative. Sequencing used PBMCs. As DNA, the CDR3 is TGCGCCAGCAGCCCAGGGATTTCGCGATACAATGAGCAGTTCTTC. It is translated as CASSPGISRYNEQFF.